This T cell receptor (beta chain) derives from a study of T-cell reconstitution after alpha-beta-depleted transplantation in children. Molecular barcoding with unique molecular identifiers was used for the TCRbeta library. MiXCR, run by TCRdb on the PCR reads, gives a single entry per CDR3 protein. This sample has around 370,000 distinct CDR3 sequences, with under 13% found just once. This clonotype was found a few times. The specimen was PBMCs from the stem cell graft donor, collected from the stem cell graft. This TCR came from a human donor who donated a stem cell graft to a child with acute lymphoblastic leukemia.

Here the CDR3 DNA reads TGCAGCTTCGGGGGAGGACTCTCCAATGAGCAGTTCTTC. Translated: CSFGGGLSNEQFF. The chain joins TRBV29-1 to TRBJ2-1; D possibly corresponds to TRBD2 (6 bases). The CDR3 runs 13 residues. Trimming took off 8 bases at V and 6 bases at J, with 17 bases between the two ends. Per germline, CDR1 SQVTM and CDR2 ANQGSEA.